This T cell receptor beta chain was sequenced in a study of blood T cell repertoires in COVID-19. CDR1 and CDR2 from the germline V gene are SGHNT and YYREEE (reference sequence). This CDR3 has 18 residues. The V segment lost 3 bases and the J segment 1 base; nucleotides outside the gene matches: 9. Per the original methods: Using reference gene primer amplification, nucleated cell counts were estimated. Only in-frame clones appear in the TCRdb table, and some are missing; sequencing was by immunoSEQ multiplex PCR. The V and J calls and clone size are taken from that table; D and trimming were inferred from the DNA. Of some 330,000 clones listed, roughly 90% are singletons.

The receptor's source is a woman in her 30s with COVID-19, enrolled during active disease. V gene TRBV5-4 combines with J gene TRBJ2-1; TRBD2 agrees at 11 bases. The source material was peripheral blood. CDR3 DNA: TGTGCCAGCAGCTCAGGGACTAGCGGCGCAGCGTCCTACAATGAGCAGTTCTTC. Protein product: CASSSGTSGAASYNEQFF.